This TCR beta chain was profiled in a study of T cell responses to AZD1222 COVID-19 vaccine. Generated by immunoSEQ multiplex PCR, the TCRdb table keeps only in-frame clones and is missing some. Seen here are about 120,000 clones, roughly 84% observed once, and the top ten hold about 1.2%. Study outcomes and limitations: Nearly half of spike-specific TCRs reportedly target unmutated variant regions. The donor group comprised mostly white British people and more females; the analysis possibly underestimated clonal diversity. CD4 TCRs covered the whole spike, strongest at regions 160-218 and 743-854.

In this sample, this clone turned up once. Its antigen remains unknown. Germline CDR1 SGHAT, CDR2 FQNNGV. With 5 bases removed from V and 3 bases from J, the gap between germline ends came to 11 bases. This CDR3 spans 13 amino acids. The clonotype comes from an adult in good health. The gene calls are TRBV11-2 and TRBJ2-7; D remains ambiguous. The sequencing used peripheral blood, collected on day 0 of AZD1222 vaccination. CDR3 amino acids: CASSPTDIYEQYF. CDR3 bases: TGTGCCAGCAGCCCGACGGATATCTACGAGCAGTACTTC.